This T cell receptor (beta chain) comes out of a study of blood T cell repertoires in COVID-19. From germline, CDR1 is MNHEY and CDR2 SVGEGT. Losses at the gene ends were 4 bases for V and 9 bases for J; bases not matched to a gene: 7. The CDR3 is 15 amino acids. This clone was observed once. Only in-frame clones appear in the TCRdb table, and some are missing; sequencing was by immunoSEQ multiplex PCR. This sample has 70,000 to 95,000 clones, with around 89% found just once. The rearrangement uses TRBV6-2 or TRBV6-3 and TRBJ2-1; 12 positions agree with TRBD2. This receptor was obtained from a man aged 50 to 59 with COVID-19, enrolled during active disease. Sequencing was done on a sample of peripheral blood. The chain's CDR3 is CASSFSSGGASEQFF. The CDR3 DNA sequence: TGTGCCAGCAGTTTCTCTAGCGGGGGGGCCTCTGAGCAGTTCTTC.